Below, 32 T cell receptor beta chains from the same sample are listed, as sequenced in a study of blood T cell repertoires in COVID-19. Produced via immunoSEQ multiplex PCR; TCRdb's table is partial and in-frame only. The table records fewer than 85,000 clones, 88% of them present only once. The specimen was peripheral blood. The receptor source for this set is a human donor in a cohort sampled during active COVID-19.

V and J are TRBV7-3 and TRBJ2-3; D might be TRBD2 (7 bases). The CDR3 is 16 amino acids. Germline values: CDR1 SGHTA, CDR2 FQGTGA. The V gene lost 5 bases and the J gene lost 0 bases, with 15 bases spanning the gap. CDR3 nucleotide sequence: TGTGCCAGCAGCCACCGGGGGGCCTCGAGCACAGATACGCAGTATTTT. Its protein is CASSHRGASSTDTQYF.

This clone was detected only once. V and J are TRBV12-3 or TRBV12-4 and TRBJ1-1, with a tentative D call TRBD1 (5 bases). The CDR3 is 12 residues long. Trimming cost V 1 base and J 10 bases, with 10 bases left between them. The CDR3 sequence: CASSLVGGPAFF. The CDR3 nucleotides read TGTGCCAGCAGTTTAGTGGGGGGACCAGCTTTCTTT.

CDR3 sequence: CASSGTGFSPLHF. CDR3 coding DNA: TGTGCCAGCAGTGGGACAGGGTTCTCACCCCTCCACTTT. The gene calls are TRBV12-3 or TRBV12-4 and TRBJ1-6; TRBD1 agrees at 9 bases. Unmatched junction bases numbered 3, after V lost 5 bases and J lost 10 bases. The CDR3 consists of 13 residues.

Only one count was recorded for this clone. The chain recombines TRBV6-2 or TRBV6-3 with TRBJ1-1; D is uncertain. The V end was cut by 0 bases, the J end by 0 bases, with 8 bases between. The CDR3 contains 15 residues. In germline, CDR1 is MNHEY, CDR2 SVGEGT. The CDR3 DNA is TGTGCCAGCAGTTACTCTCGGAGCATGAACACTGAAGCTTTCTTT. Translated, it gives CASSYSRSMNTEAFF.

This clone has more than one count but fewer than ten. This chain uses TRBV5-1 with TRBJ1-2; 8 positions match TRBD1. The CDR3 totals 16 residues. The ends lost 4 bases at V and 2 bases at J; junction bases unmatched: 10. Germline CDR1 is SGHRS and CDR2 is YFSETQ. The CDR3: CASSPLTGGVNYGYTF. DNA for the CDR3: TGCGCCAGCAGCCCTCTTACAGGGGGAGTAAACTATGGCTACACCTTC.

The gene calls are TRBV7-6 and TRBJ2-1, with 7 bases aligning to TRBD2. The V segment lost 3 bases and the J segment 7 bases; nucleotides outside the gene matches: 9. From germline, CDR1 is SGHVS and CDR2 FNYEAQ. This CDR3 contains 15 residues. CDR3 nucleotides: TGTGCCAGCAGCTTCCAGCGGGGAGTAGGAAATGAGCAGTTCTTC. It encodes CASSFQRGVGNEQFF.

The chain employs TRBV6-1 and TRBJ2-6, with 11 bases matching TRBD2. The CDR3 runs 18 residues. With 4 bases clipped from V and 1 base from J, the junction kept 6 bases outside the gene matches. Germline V gives CDR1 MNHNS, CDR2 SASEGT. The CDR3 reads CASSAPGLAVSGANVLTF. The CDR3 bases are TGTGCCAGCAGTGCTCCGGGACTAGCGGTGTCTGGGGCCAACGTCCTGACTTTC.

V usage is TRBV27 and J usage is TRBJ2-7; D may be TRBD1 (5 bases). Per germline, CDR1 MNHEY and CDR2 SMNVEV (reference sequence). V gave up 0 bases and J gave up 3 bases, with 21 bases separating them. CDR3 size: 18 residues. The CDR3 DNA is TGTGCCAGCAGTTTATCGGGCAGGGCAATAATCCCTCGCTACGAGCAGTACTTC. Translation: CASSLSGRAIIPRYEQYF.

CDR3 sequence: CASSTGISGNTIYF. CDR3 DNA: TGTGCCAGTAGCACAGGGATCTCTGGAAACACCATATATTTT. The rearrangement uses TRBV19 and TRBJ1-3; tentative D call: TRBD1 (6 bases). The CDR3 spans 14 residues. Germline V gene sequence: CDR1 LNHDA, CDR2 SQIVND (reference sequence). V was pared by 6 bases and J by 0 bases, with 9 bases between.

The chain employs TRBV11-2 and TRBJ2-7; TRBD1 matches 9 bases. Trimming cost V 5 bases and J 6 bases; bases outside gene matches: 5. CDR1 SGHAT and CDR2 FQNNGV come from the germline V gene. The CDR3 has 13 amino acids. The CDR3 loop reads CASSLLDRGEQYF. DNA for the CDR3: TGTGCCAGCAGCCTTTTGGACAGGGGCGAGCAGTACTTC. Full variable domain (missing parts from reference TRBV11-2 and TRBJ2-7): EAGVAQSPRYKIIEKRQSVAFWCNPISGHATLYWYQQILGQGPKLLIQFQNNGVVDDSQLPKDRFSAERLKGVDSTLKIQPAKLEDSAVYLCASSLLDRGEQYFGPGTRLTVT.

The chain employs TRBV7-2 and TRBJ1-3; no definite D call. The ends were cut back, 2 bases at V and 0 bases at J, with 8 bases in the middle. The CDR3 consists of 15 residues. Per the germline V gene, CDR1 is SGHTA and CDR2 is FQGNSA. The CDR3 loop is CASSLTPYSGNTIYF. For the CDR3, the DNA is TGTGCCAGCAGCTTAACTCCTTACTCTGGAAACACCATATATTTT.

This clone was detected only once. In DNA, the CDR3 is TGTGCCAGCAGCTTTGGAGCGGGAGATGCGCAGTTCTTC. Translation gives CASSFGAGDAQFF. The chain carries TRBV5-5 and TRBJ2-1; 8 nucleotides match TRBD2. Trimming at V came to 2 bases and at J to 12 bases, leaving 7 bases not matched to a gene. The CDR3 consists of 13 residues. Germline V gives CDR1 SGHKS, CDR2 YYEKEE (reference sequence).

This clone was recorded once. The rearrangement links TRBV6-4 to TRBJ2-2, with a tentative D call TRBD1 (5 bases). V lost 3 bases and J 2 bases, leaving 10 bases between the germline ends. The CDR3 extends over 15 amino acids. Germline values: CDR1 MRHNA, CDR2 SNTAGT. CDR3 amino acids: CASSEGQDNTGELFF. The DNA for the CDR3 is TGTGCCAGCAGTGAGGGGCAGGATAACACCGGGGAGCTGTTTTTT.

V usage is TRBV11-2 and J usage is TRBJ2-4, with 8 positions matching TRBD1. Looked up from germline, CDR1 is SGHAT and CDR2 is FQNNGV. Trimming removed 5 bases from V and 0 bases from J; junction bases left unmatched: 12. The CDR3 extends over 18 amino acids. The CDR3 DNA sequence: TGTGCCAGCAGCGGCCGACGGACAGGGACCACAGCCAAAAACATTCAGTACTTC. This translates into CASSGRRTGTTAKNIQYF.

V gene TRBV3-1 (or the pseudogene TRBV3-2) combines with J gene TRBJ1-1, with D unclear. From germline, CDR1 is LGHDT and CDR2 YNNKEL (reference sequence). CDR3 length: 14 amino acids. Deletions cut 3 bases from V and 2 bases from J, with 10 bases between. The CDR3, as DNA: TGTGCCAGCAGCCATCTAGCGAAAAACACTGAAGCTTTCTTT. Translated: CASSHLAKNTEAFF.

The V call is TRBV18, the J call TRBJ2-5, with TRBD1 as a possible D gene (6 bases). Germline V gene data show CDR1 as KGHSH and CDR2 as LQKENI. The CDR3 spans 14 residues. Trimming took off 3 bases at V and 5 bases at J, with 13 bases between the two ends. The chain's CDR3 is CASSPVQGPETQYF. The DNA of the CDR3 is TGTGCCAGCTCACCGGTTCAGGGGCCGGAGACCCAGTACTTC. Using reference TRBV18 and TRBJ2-5 for the parts outside the CDR3, the full variable domain is NAGVMQNPRHLVRRRGQEARLRCSPMKGHSHVYWYRQLPEEGLKFMVYLQKENIIDESGMPKERFSAEFPKEGPSILRIQQVVRGDSAAYFCASSPVQGPETQYFGPGTRLLVL.

This chain uses TRBV5-4 with TRBJ2-1; 11 nucleotides match TRBD1. CDR1 is SGHNT and CDR2 is YYREEE in the germline V gene (reference sequence). CDR3 length: 16 residues. V trimming: 4 bases; J trimming: 1 base; junction bases outside the gene matches: 4. Here the CDR3 reads CASSPGQGASYNEQFF. Here the CDR3 DNA reads TGTGCCAGCAGCCCCGGACAGGGGGCTTCCTACAATGAGCAGTTCTTC.

The gene calls are TRBV19 and TRBJ1-1; possibly TRBD1 for D (5 bases). This CDR3 is 15 amino acids long. Germline assignment: CDR1 LNHDA and CDR2 SQIVND (reference sequence). The V end was cut by 4 bases, the J end by 1 base, with 13 bases between. CDR3 amino acids: CASSRDFGRNTEAFF. The DNA of the CDR3 is TGTGCCAGTAGTAGGGACTTCGGGAGGAACACTGAAGCTTTCTTT.

V gene TRBV19 combines with J gene TRBJ2-5, with D perhaps TRBD2 (5 bases). The CDR3 length is 12 residues. Germline loops: CDR1 LNHDA, CDR2 SQIVND (reference sequence). Trimming removed 5 bases at V and 2 bases at J, with 6 bases between. The CDR3 sequence: CASSSGQETQYF. CDR3 coding DNA: TGTGCCAGTAGTTCGGGACAAGAGACCCAGTACTTC.

The chain joins TRBV29-1 to TRBJ2-1; D might be TRBD1 (6 bases). The V gene's germline CDR1 is SQVTM and CDR2 ANQGSEA. This CDR3 is built from 12 residues. V lost 4 bases and J 7 bases, leaving 11 bases between the germline ends. As DNA, the CDR3 is TGCAGCGTTGCGGGACAAGGTAATGAGCAGTTCTTC. Translating gives CSVAGQGNEQFF.

The rearrangement uses TRBV5-1 and TRBJ2-1; D possibly corresponds to TRBD2 (6 bases). V lost 0 bases, J lost 8 bases, and 6 bases lay in between. Germline lookup yields CDR1 SGHRS and CDR2 YFSETQ. This CDR3 spans 12 amino acids. The CDR3: CASSLAGDEQFF. Here the CDR3 DNA reads TGCGCCAGCAGCTTGGCGGGGGATGAGCAGTTCTTC.

The gene calls are TRBV10-3 and TRBJ2-3; 8 bases map to TRBD1. CDR1 is ENHRY and CDR2 is SYGVKD in the germline V gene. Trimming took 1 base from V and 4 from J; bases not matched to a gene: 16. The CDR3 runs to 19 residues. Here the CDR3 DNA reads TGTGCCATCAGTGAGTACGCCTCAAGACAGTCAGGGGGCCCAGATACGCAGTATTTT. Encoded protein: CAISEYASRQSGGPDTQYF.

This sequence joins TRBV28 and TRBJ2-7; D remains unclear. Germline loops: CDR1 MDHEN, CDR2 SYDVKM. V was shortened by 8 bases and J by 7 bases, with 18 bases between the two germline ends. The CDR3 is 13 residues long. The CDR3 region has the DNA TGTGCCAGCGCCGCGTCCTCGGAGTTTGAGCAGTACTTC. Translated: CASAASSEFEQYF. The full variable domain, its missing parts supplied by reference TRBV28 and TRBJ2-7, is DVKVTQSSRYLVKRTGEKVFLECVQDMDHENMFWYRQDPGLGLRLIYFSYDVKMKEKGDIPEGYSVSREKKERFSLILESASTNQTSMYLCASAASSEFEQYFGPGTRLTVT.

This sequence joins TRBV5-4 and TRBJ2-1, with a tentative D call TRBD1 (7 bases). The V and J ends lost 4 bases and 4 bases respectively, with 12 bases between them. Germline assignment: CDR1 SGHNT and CDR2 YYREEE (reference sequence). The CDR3 has 14 amino acids. The CDR3 loop is CASSPGGLYNEQFF. CDR3 nucleotides: TGTGCCAGCAGCCCAGGGGGGCTATACAATGAGCAGTTCTTC.

V usage is TRBV6-5 and J usage is TRBJ2-5; 7 nucleotides line up with TRBD2. With V trimmed by 8 bases and J by 3 bases, 12 bases remained unmatched. The germline gives CDR1 MNHEY, CDR2 SVGAGI. The CDR3 loop spans 15 amino acids. This CDR3 is CASSLGRGVEETQYF. The CDR3 coding sequence is TGTGCCAGCTCCCTGGGGAGGGGTGTCGAAGAGACCCAGTACTTC.

The chain recombines TRBV7-2 with TRBJ2-2; TRBD2 aligns across 9 bases. V dropped 3 bases and J dropped 7; count of bases not matched to a gene: 6. This CDR3 comprises 15 residues. Per germline, CDR1 SGHTA and CDR2 FQGNSA. The CDR3 spells CASSFGGGADGELFF. CDR3 coding DNA: TGTGCCAGCAGCTTCGGCGGGGGGGCCGACGGGGAGCTGTTTTTT. The full variable domain, its missing parts supplied by reference TRBV7-2 and TRBJ2-2, is GAGVSQSPSNKVTEKGKDVELRCDPISGHTALYWYRQSLGQGLEFLIYFQGNSAPDKSGLPSDRFSAERTGGSVSTLTIQRTQQEDSAVYLCASSFGGGADGELFFGEGSRLTVL.

This chain links TRBV7-3 with TRBJ2-5; TRBD1 might be the D (6 bases). Germline CDR1 reads SGHTA; CDR2 reads FQGTGA. The CDR3 consists of 15 residues. Trimming left V 1 base short and J 5 bases short, with 14 bases between. The CDR3 reads CASSLSGGTGETQYF. In DNA form, the CDR3 reads TGTGCCAGCAGCTTAAGTGGGGGAACAGGGGAGACCCAGTACTTC.

The J gene is TRBJ2-1, the V gene TRBV30; 9 nucleotides match TRBD2. The CDR3 has 14 residues. V lost 1 base, J lost 5 bases, and 3 bases stayed unmatched. Per germline, CDR1 GTSNPN and CDR2 SVGIG (reference sequence). As DNA, the CDR3 is TGTGCCTGGAGTGGTCTAGCGGGAAACAATGAGCAGTTCTTC. It is translated as CAWSGLAGNNEQFF.

This CDR3 is CASSLGLGLENTGELFF. The CDR3 DNA sequence: TGTGCCAGCAGCCTCGGACTCGGACTAGAGAACACCGGGGAGCTGTTTTTT. This chain links TRBV3-1 (or the pseudogene TRBV3-2) with TRBJ2-2; the match to TRBD2 covers 7 bases. The CDR3 runs 17 residues. Germline V gene lookup returns CDR1 LGHDT and CDR2 YNNKEL (reference sequence). V trimming: 4 bases; J trimming: 1 base; junction bases outside the gene matches: 9.

This chain uses TRBV2 with TRBJ2-7, with D perhaps TRBD1 or TRBD2 (6 bases each). The CDR3 is 13 residues long. Deletions cut 7 bases from V and 3 bases from J, with 13 bases between. Germline V gene lookup returns CDR1 SNHLY and CDR2 FYNNEI. CDR3 protein: CASIEGGNYEQYF. DNA for the CDR3: TGTGCCAGCATTGAGGGGGGAAACTACGAGCAGTACTTC.

The chain recombines TRBV9 with TRBJ2-5, with D possibly being TRBD2 (5 bases). The length of the CDR3 is 14 residues. The germline V gene encodes CDR1 SGDLS and CDR2 YYNGEE. Deletions cut 0 bases from V and 2 bases from J, with 8 bases between. CDR3 residues: CASSVGTGQETQYF. The CDR3 bases are TGTGCCAGCAGCGTAGGGACTGGACAAGAGACCCAGTACTTC.

The chain employs TRBV28 and TRBJ2-6; 7 positions match TRBD2. CDR1 is MDHEN and CDR2 is SYDVKM in the germline V gene. The CDR3 covers 15 residues. V shed 6 bases, J shed 2 bases, and the junction held 4 bases outside the gene matches. The DNA of the CDR3 is TGTGCCAGCAGATCAAGCGGGGCTGGGGCCAACGTCCTGACTTTC. This encodes CASRSSGAGANVLTF. The variable domain in full, with the rest retrieved from reference TRBV28 and TRBJ2-6, is DVKVTQSSRYLVKRTGEKVFLECVQDMDHENMFWYRQDPGLGLRLIYFSYDVKMKEKGDIPEGYSVSREKKERFSLILESASTNQTSMYLCASRSSGAGANVLTFGAGSRLTVL.